Shown below are 17 T cell receptor beta chains from a single sample sequenced in a study of OX40 agonist ivuxolimab in advanced cancers. Some clones are missing from TCRdb's copy, which holds only in-frame ones; the method was immunoSEQ multiplex PCR. This table has 47,000 or so clones, around 90% appearing once. Sequenced material: CD4+ or CD8+ T cells sorted from blood, taken in a trial of the OX40 agonist ivuxolimab. All receptors come from an adult with an advanced solid tumor such as melanoma, head and neck, liver or kidney cancer.

This rearrangement joins TRBV19 to TRBJ2-7; D may be TRBD1 or TRBD2 (6 bases each). V was pared by 1 base and J by 0 bases, with 10 bases between. The CDR3 extends over 15 amino acids. From germline, CDR1 is LNHDA and CDR2 SQIVND (reference sequence). Here the CDR3 DNA reads TGTGCCAGTAGTATAGCCGGGGGCACCTCCTACGAGCAGTACTTC. Protein sequence: CASSIAGGTSYEQYF.

The chain is built from TRBV27 and TRBJ1-1; possibly TRBD1 for D (5 bases). The length of the CDR3 is 15 residues. V was pared by 6 bases and J by 11 bases, with 25 bases between. Per the germline V gene, CDR1 is MNHEY and CDR2 is SMNVEV (reference sequence). CDR3 protein: CASSRQQEKPPHAFF. The DNA for the CDR3 is TGTGCCAGCAGCCGCCAACAGGAAAAACCCCCGCATGCTTTCTTT.

The chain is built from TRBV27 and TRBJ1-5, with a tentative D call TRBD1 (6 bases). This CDR3 has 13 residues. Germline CDR1 and CDR2: MNHEY and SMNVEV (reference sequence). Trimming cost V 5 bases and J 9 bases, with 14 bases left between them. The CDR3 coding sequence is TGTGCCAGCAGTCACAGGGTGCCCGGGCCCCAGCATTTT. Translating gives CASSHRVPGPQHF.

CDR3 sequence: CASSFVAGVGNEQFF. CDR3 bases: TGTGCCAGCAGTTTTGTAGCGGGAGTTGGGAATGAGCAGTTCTTC. This sequence joins TRBV27 and TRBJ2-1; 9 nucleotides line up with TRBD2. CDR1 and CDR2 (germline): MNHEY, SMNVEV (reference sequence). V shed 3 bases and J 7 bases; nucleotides not matched to a gene: 7. This CDR3 region has 15 residues.

J is TRBJ1-2 and V is TRBV13; no clear D gene. There are 13 residues in the CDR3. Looked up from germline, CDR1 is PRHDT and CDR2 is FYEKMQ (reference sequence). The V and J ends lost 5 bases and 2 bases respectively, with 9 bases between them. The CDR3 here is CASSTSSNYGYTF. CDR3 in DNA: TGTGCCAGCAGCACCTCCAGCAACTATGGCTACACCTTC.

The chain joins TRBV9 to TRBJ1-1; D unresolved. This CDR3 has 13 amino acids. Deletions cut 2 bases from V and 2 bases from J, with 7 bases between. CDR1 and CDR2 from the germline V gene are SGDLS and YYNGEE. CDR3 sequence (DNA): TGTGCCAGCAGCGTTGAGATTAACACTGAAGCTTTCTTT. This sequence encodes CASSVEINTEAFF.

The V gene is TRBV5-6, the J gene TRBJ1-1; D possibly corresponds to TRBD1 (5 bases). Germline values: CDR1 SGHDT, CDR2 YYEEEE. Trimming removed 2 bases from V and 7 bases from J, with 21 bases in between. The CDR3 is 16 amino acids. The CDR3 loop reads CASSFSIRGVYSEAFF. CDR3 nucleotides: TGTGCCAGCAGCTTTTCGATTCGAGGGGTCTATAGTGAAGCTTTCTTT.

The rearrangement joins TRBV5-1 to TRBJ2-7, with D perhaps matching TRBD2 (5 bases). Germline lookup yields CDR1 SGHRS and CDR2 YFSETQ. Deletions cut 0 bases from V and 2 bases from J, with 15 bases between. CDR3 size: 16 residues. CDR3 loop: CASSLEYSGLPYEQYF. CDR3 nucleotide sequence: TGCGCCAGCAGCTTGGAGTATTCAGGACTCCCCTACGAGCAGTACTTC.

The rearrangement joins TRBV7-2 to TRBJ2-3; TRBD2 matches at 11 bases. The J segment lost 3 bases and the V segment lost 4 bases, leaving 6 bases of the junction unmatched. The CDR3 totals 16 residues. In germline, CDR1 is SGHTA, CDR2 FQGNSA. DNA of the CDR3: TGTGCCAGCAGCTACCCCGCTAGCGGGGGGACAGATACGCAGTATTTT. As protein: CASSYPASGGTDTQYF.

This clone was counted between two and nine times. The rearrangement links TRBV9 to TRBJ1-5; 7 nucleotides align to TRBD1. Trimming at V came to 4 bases and at J to 5 bases, leaving 6 bases not matched to a gene. Germline V lookup: CDR1 SGDLS, CDR2 YYNGEE. The CDR3 runs to 14 residues. CDR3 in amino acids: CASSLRQGDQPQHF. The CDR3 DNA sequence: TGTGCCAGCAGCTTGAGACAGGGCGATCAGCCCCAGCATTTT. Full variable domain (outside the CDR3, taken from reference TRBV9 and TRBJ1-5): DSGVTQTPKHLITATGQRVTLRCSPRSGDLSVYWYQQSLDQGLQFLIQYYNGEERAKGNILERFSAQQFPDLHSELNLSSLELGDSALYFCASSLRQGDQPQHFGDGTRLSIL.

The chain links TRBV29-1 to TRBJ2-7; D not certain. The ends were cut back, 3 bases at V and 5 bases at J, with 11 bases in the middle. Germline assignment: CDR1 SQVTM and CDR2 ANQGSEA. The CDR3 spans 12 residues. Written as DNA, the CDR3 is TGCAGCGTTGATTCTCCCCCAGACGAGCAGTACTTC. This translates into CSVDSPPDEQYF.

The chain is built from TRBV13 and TRBJ1-6; no clear D. The V gene lost 1 base and the J gene lost 9 bases, with 4 bases spanning the gap. Germline CDR1 and CDR2: PRHDT and FYEKMQ (reference sequence). The CDR3 has 12 amino acids. For the CDR3, the DNA is TGTGCCAGCAGCTTAGCGGGTTCACCCCTCCACTTT. The encoded protein is CASSLAGSPLHF.

The gene calls are TRBV2 and TRBJ2-3; weak D call: TRBD2 (5 bases). The germline CDR1 and CDR2 sequences are SNHLY and FYNNEI. Trimming left V 2 bases short and J 0 bases short, with 9 bases between. This CDR3 is 15 amino acids long. The CDR3 bases are TGTGCCAGCAGTGAAAAGGGAGCGAGCACAGATACGCAGTATTTT. Its protein is CASSEKGASTDTQYF.

The CDR3 here is CASRRGVREGHGTDTQYF. The CDR3 bases are TGTGCCAGCAGAAGGGGAGTGCGGGAGGGTCATGGCACAGATACGCAGTATTTT. The chain combines TRBV13 with TRBJ2-3; 9 bases align to TRBD2. CDR1 and CDR2 from the germline V gene are PRHDT and FYEKMQ (reference sequence). This CDR3 comprises 18 residues. Trimming removed 6 bases from V and 1 base from J; junction bases left unmatched: 14.

V is TRBV7-8 and J is TRBJ2-7, with D maybe TRBD1 (6 bases). The V gene's germline CDR1 is SGHVS and CDR2 FQNEAQ. This CDR3 comprises 15 residues. V shed 5 bases and J shed 2 bases, with 16 bases lying between them. The chain's CDR3 is CASSVTDRMPYEQYF. The CDR3 nucleotides read TGTGCCAGCAGCGTAACCGACAGGATGCCCTACGAGCAGTACTTC. Complete variable domain (other parts from reference TRBV7-8 and TRBJ2-7): GAGVSQSPRYKVAKRGQDVALRCDPISGHVSLFWYQQALGQGPEFLTYFQNEAQLDKSGLPSDRFFAERPEGSVSTLKIQRTQQEDSAVYLCASSVTDRMPYEQYFGPGTRLTVT.

This chain connects TRBV7-2 to TRBJ2-5, with D unclear. The J call may be mistaken, given a closer DNA end match to TRBJ2-7. CDR1 is SGHTA and CDR2 is FQGNSA in the germline V gene. The CDR3 extends over 13 amino acids. The CDR3 loop reads CASSLGWAYEQYF. The DNA of the CDR3 is TGTGCCAGCAGCTTAGGCTGGGCGTACGAGCAGTACTTC.

The chain employs TRBV7-9 and TRBJ1-2; a weak D match, TRBD1 (5 bases). This CDR3 spans 13 amino acids. V dropped 6 bases and J dropped 8 bases, with 16 bases sitting between them. Germline lookup yields CDR1 SEHNR and CDR2 FQNEAQ (reference sequence). CDR3 coding DNA: TGTGCCAGCAGGGACACCCCTATTTCGGGCTACACCTTC. It codes for CASRDTPISGYTF.